This entry describes one T cell receptor (beta chain). Its specific antigen is unknown. Base qualities were left out, and no much larger clone turns up one base away. The cohort consisted of 666 healthy bone marrow donors. All cohort members were sampled while nominally healthy, although unrecorded immune exposures were likely present. The donor was CMV seronegative and belonged to the group of 380 or so seronegative cohort members. A peripheral blood sample was provided by each donor, and peripheral blood mononuclear cells were used for TCR beta sequencing. Genomic DNA extraction from the blood cell samples was performed with the Qiagen DNeasy Blood Extraction Kit. This specimen comes from a study of cytomegalovirus exposure and HLA in healthy donors (dated by TCRdb to the late 2010s). General notes on the study: According to an earlier analysis of a few hundred of the donors, about 180 million T cells yielded 117 million unique TCR beta sequences and around 280 Gb of sequence data. An early release covering roughly 640 HLA-typed donors comprised about 300 gigabases of sequencing data and roughly 86 million unique TCR sequences. Of the approximately 400 genotyped donors, around 81% fell in the genetic ancestry cluster associated with self-reported Caucasian donors. The study aimed to test whether signatures of past pathogen exposure could be identified by cataloging public T cell receptors. Using immunosequencing, the study profiled T cell repertoires from roughly 650 subjects and related those repertoires to cytomegalovirus serostatus. In addition to the first cohort of 650 to 800 subjects, a separate validation cohort of 120 different subjects was used. To predict cytomegalovirus infection status, the study brought together high-throughput TCR immunosequencing, statistical association of individual TCRs with disease status, and machine learning. A later analysis re-analyzed previously published TCR beta repertoires from 500 to 700 donors and added high-resolution HLA genotyping to study TCR occurrence patterns. In the later analysis, no new phenotypic data were used to find candidate immune exposures; instead, reliance was placed on TCR beta sequences and their occurrence across donors. An earlier analysis of around 580 of the donors used high-throughput TCR beta sequencing to judge whether each TCR beta V gene segment behaved as functional or pseudogenic. Donor age, sex, ethnicity and CMV serostatus were collected together with the repertoire data. In a later genetic analysis, genome-wide SNP genotypes for about 65% of the roughly 670 donors were used, and that subset was treated as a discovery cohort. All discovery cohort repertoires had been generated on a single sequencing platform. Class I and class II HLA loci were covered by the typing at four-digit resolution. The number of typed donors differed by locus: about 620-640 for A, B, C, DRB1 and DQB1; some 500 for DQA1; 606 for DPA1; and around 490 for DPB1. About five DR-DQ haplotypes were handled as single units for association and clustering, since linkage in the cohort was strong. Among about 400 genotyped donors of the cohort, an average of around 250,000 unique TCR beta nucleotide sequences was sequenced per donor, of which about 20% were non-productive. The research as a whole found: In vitro tests confirmed that a few of the cytomegalovirus-associated TCR beta chains recognize cytomegalovirus antigens. In a later analysis, HLA-associated TCR beta chains showed more clonal expansion and lower generation probabilities than non-associated chains that were equally common. While some public TCRs were present in many individuals, most TCR sequences turned up only very rarely across donors. A later analysis found that TCR association rates varied across HLA loci, with DRB1 alleles showing the most associated TCRs and HLA-C alleles the fewest. In this cohort, only TCR beta chains were sequenced, and detectable features were limited by the absence of alpha or paired-chain data. An earlier analysis of around 500 of the donors showed that most TCR beta V segments appeared in productive rearrangements either about 90% or about 30% of the time, which broadly matched IMGT annotations. A further reported finding was that TCR beta sequences accurately predicted the HLA-A and HLA-B alleles for most subjects in the first cohort. It was suggested by the authors that the approach could potentially be generalized to other disease states and immunological phenotypes. Correlated functional status among segregating V segments might be attributable to linkage disequilibrium, but an unknown experimental factor could not be ruled out. According to a later analysis, parvovirus B19, influenza, CMV and Epstein-Barr virus appeared linked to several top co-occurrence clusters. Because counts were too low, around 18 rarely observed V segments, including chromosome 9 orphons, were left out of the earlier analysis of about 500 of the donors. A cluster of highly shared sequence variants was judged likely to represent a technical artifact of the sequencing pipeline. In the study, some 180 TCR beta chains were listed as associated with cytomegalovirus. CMV serostatus was the only immune exposure information available for the cohort. The presence/absence analyses assumed that sequencing depth was roughly uniform across donors, and that assumption may not be true. According to a later genetic analysis, donors in an Asian-associated ancestry cluster had fewer N-insertions in productive TCRs than the roughly 700-donor mean. A later analysis associated 15,000 to 20,000 TCR beta sequences with specific HLA alleles at a false discovery rate of 0.05. A later analysis found that most CMV-associated TCR beta chains appeared HLA-restricted, with HLA associations seemingly driven largely by CMV exposure. The classifier was reported to diagnose cytomegalovirus status with high specificity and sensitivity in both the original cohort and the validation cohort. A later genetic analysis associated a missense DCLRE1C variant with V-gene and J-gene trimming of TCR beta chains, and an independent cohort replicated the association. When HLA alleles, especially DR and DQ, strongly co-occurred, attributing TCR associations to individual alleles was difficult. Because HLA typing was missing for some donors at each locus, association tests included only the typed subset.

The library relied on the immunoSEQ multiplex PCR assay. The multiplex PCR relied on a mix of 60 forward primers for TCR Vbeta segments and 13 reverse primers for TCR Jbeta segments. A multiplex PCR assay on genomic DNA amplified the CDR3 region of rearranged TCR beta genes. Amplified TCR beta libraries were sequenced as 87-base-pair reads on the Illumina HiSeq System. Processing in the source paper ran as follows. Across the roughly 640 repertoires, a later analysis counted 80 million or so unique TCR beta chains, approximately 10 million of which were shared by at least two donors. Raw reads were error-corrected and collapsed into unique sequences with a nearest-neighbor algorithm that merged closely related sequences to remove PCR and sequencing errors. V, D and J gene segments were assigned by aligning CDR3 sequences to IMGT reference sequences. For a sequence to be retained, a match of at least six nucleotides was required to both a V gene segment and a J gene segment. A rearrangement counted as productive if the CDR3 had no stop codons and remained in frame with V and J, and every other rearrangement counted as non-productive. CDR3 was defined according to IMGT convention as the region running from the second conserved V-encoded cysteine to the conserved J-encoded phenylalanine. The earlier analysis of approximately 590 of the donors excluded any sequence lacking an unambiguous match to a single V gene segment. In an earlier analysis of roughly 600 of the donors, a V segment was called functional when productive rearrangements were above 56.7%, and segregating when the standard deviation between donors exceeded 5%. A statistical classification framework was built to diagnose cytomegalovirus status from the catalog of TCR beta chain sequences. A later analysis assigned V and J genes by comparing TCR nucleotide sequences with IMGT/GENE-DB human TR gene sequences. The TCRdist pipeline was used in a later analysis to assign CDR3 sequences and most-parsimonious VDJ recombination scenarios. In a later analysis, each TCR beta chain was defined by its CDR3 amino acid sequence together with its V-gene family, and reads lacking a unique V-gene family were excluded. As a way to deal with suspected cross-contamination and a sequencing artifact, a later analysis dropped 450 to 600 nucleotide sequences that were highly shared and had low generation probability. For each public chain, a later analysis derived a clonal expansion index from normalized ranks of inferred template counts within each repertoire. In a later analysis, generation probabilities were computed using a VDJ recombination model fitted to out-of-frame rearrangements, and the results were checked against IGoR. In a later analysis, TCR-TCR, TCR-HLA and TCR-CMV co-occurrence was scored with hypergeometric tests, and a repertoire-size bias correction was applied to TCR pairs. False discovery rates were estimated in a later analysis by permuting HLA or CMV assignments 20 times. In a later analysis, co-occurring TCRs were grouped using DBSCAN, and TCRdist sequence similarity was added for clustering within HLA-allele-positive subsets. Repertoires with fewer than 30,000 or more than 120,000 public chains, plus five repertoires with anomalous nucleotide sharing, were excluded from co-occurrence clustering. This is the immuneACCESS table as TCRdb keeps it, with only in-frame sequences that have V and J called. A part of the clones is gone; compared with another copy, unresolved V genes explain less than half, and the rest is unexplained. V and J calls and clone size are given by that table; D and trimming were obtained from the DNA. The sample profile shows approximately 150,000 clones; 80% of them were found once. Of the sample, over 13% falls within the top ten clones.

This TCR came from a middle-aged woman in good health and CMV-seronegative. The material sequenced was PBMCs.

The DNA sequence follows: TGTGCCAGCAGCTTGTTCGGGTCTCTAGATTATAGCAATCAGCCCCAGCATTTT. Translated, this gives CASSLFGSLDYSNQPQHF. The sequence links TRBV5-6 to TRBJ1-5; a confident D gene designation cannot be given. Measured from the cysteine to the phenylalanine, the CDR3 is 18 residues long. Only the CDR3 region is kept as DNA, spanning 54 bases read in frame from base 1. The V end loses 1 base and the J end loses 0 bases, and a stretch of 17 bases separates them. CDR1 and CDR2 are read off the germline V gene as SGHDT and YYEEEE.